These 7 T cell receptor beta chains were all obtained from the same sample, sequenced in a study of OX40 agonist ivuxolimab in advanced cancers. Only in-frame clones appear in the TCRdb table, and some are missing; sequencing was by immunoSEQ multiplex PCR. The repertoire holds approximately 65,000 clones, with under 95% as singletons. The sequencing here drew on CD4+ or CD8+ T cells sorted from blood, taken in a trial of the OX40 agonist ivuxolimab. These receptors were obtained from an adult with an advanced solid tumor such as melanoma, head and neck, liver or kidney cancer.

The V and J genes are TRBV30 and TRBJ2-3, with D unclear. Germline values: CDR1 GTSNPN, CDR2 SVGIG (reference sequence). CDR3 size: 12 residues. V lost 4 bases to trimming and J lost 1 base, with 6 bases between them. This CDR3 reads CAWTTRTDTQYF. The CDR3 nucleotides are TGTGCCTGGACTACCCGCACAGATACGCAGTATTTT.

V usage is TRBV6-5 and J usage is TRBJ2-2; 10 positions match TRBD2. This CDR3 has 16 amino acids. V lost 0 bases, J lost 7 bases, and 5 bases stayed unmatched. The germline V gene has CDR1 MNHEY and CDR2 SVGAGI. In DNA form, the CDR3 reads TGTGCCAGCAGTTACTCGGCTAGCGGGAGCATCGGGGAGCTGTTTTTT. The encoded protein is CASSYSASGSIGELFF.

This clone was seen just once. The J gene is TRBJ2-1, the V gene TRBV30; D is undetermined. V dropped 1 base and J dropped 0 bases, with 10 bases sitting between them. CDR1 and CDR2 from the germline V gene are GTSNPN and SVGIG (reference sequence). The CDR3 extends over 15 amino acids. The chain's CDR3 is CAWSGNRASYNEQFF. The CDR3 nucleotides are TGTGCCTGGAGTGGCAATCGCGCCTCCTACAATGAGCAGTTCTTC.

The chain carries TRBV7-8 and TRBJ2-7, with 8 bases that match TRBD1. Trimming cost V 1 base and J 6 bases; bases outside gene matches: 8. CDR1 SGHVS and CDR2 FQNEAQ come from the germline V gene. This CDR3 is 15 amino acids long. CDR3 sequence reads: CASSLVSQGAGEQYF. The CDR3 DNA reads as TGTGCCAGCAGCTTAGTATCCCAGGGGGCGGGCGAGCAGTACTTC. The full variable domain, its missing parts supplied by reference TRBV7-8 and TRBJ2-7, is GAGVSQSPRYKVAKRGQDVALRCDPISGHVSLFWYQQALGQGPEFLTYFQNEAQLDKSGLPSDRFFAERPEGSVSTLKIQRTQQEDSAVYLCASSLVSQGAGEQYFGPGTRLTVT.

The chain employs TRBV2 and TRBJ2-5, with D tentatively TRBD1 or TRBD2 (5 bases each). This CDR3 region has 13 residues. The germline V gene encodes CDR1 SNHLY and CDR2 FYNNEI. Trimming cost V 3 bases and J 5 bases, with 10 bases left between them. The CDR3 protein is CASSDGALETQYF. In nucleotides, the CDR3 is TGTGCCAGCAGTGACGGGGCCCTGGAGACCCAGTACTTC. Full variable domain (outside the CDR3, taken from reference TRBV2 and TRBJ2-5): EPEVTQTPSHQVTQMGQEVILRCVPISNHLYFYWYRQILGQKVEFLVSFYNNEISEKSEIFDDQFSVERPDGSNFTLKIRSTKLEDSAMYFCASSDGALETQYFGPGTRLLVL.

The rearrangement uses TRBV6-4 and TRBJ1-6; D is possibly TRBD1 (6 bases). The CDR3 is 17 residues long. Trimming left V 9 bases short and J 0 bases short, with 18 bases between. Germline CDR1 MRHNA, CDR2 SNTAGT. CDR3: CARTGHRESSYNSPLHF. The CDR3 DNA reads as TGTGCCAGGACGGGCCACAGGGAGAGCTCCTATAATTCACCCCTCCACTTT.

The chain employs TRBV4-1 and TRBJ1-2; D might be TRBD1 (5 bases). CDR1 is MGHRA and CDR2 is YSYEKL in the germline V gene. The CDR3 has 15 amino acids. The V end lost 0 bases, the J end lost 5 bases, and 13 bases lay between the germline ends. The CDR3 loop reads CASSQEGDRIYGYTF. The CDR3 coding sequence is TGCGCCAGCAGCCAAGAAGGGGACCGAATATATGGCTACACCTTC.